These 23 T cell receptor beta chains originate from one sample sequenced in a study of shared T cell receptors in the human thymus. The assay was immunoSEQ multiplex PCR, and TCRdb's table has in-frame clones only and misses some. The sample contains 630,000 or so clones, around 87% of which appear only once. These same data were also listed under a study on human thymus T cells.

Sequences were obtained from thymocytes. These receptors were taken from a boy younger than two with a congenital heart defect.

This clone was observed a single time. This chain's CDR3 is CASSQVVRGTPYEQYF. The CDR3 coding sequence is TGCGCCAGCAGCCAAGTTGTCAGGGGGACCCCCTACGAGCAGTACTTC. The chain is built from TRBV4-1 and TRBJ2-7, with 7 nucleotides matching TRBD1. This CDR3 region has 16 residues. The V gene's germline CDR1 is MGHRA and CDR2 YSYEKL. Trimming at V came to 1 base and at J to 2 bases, leaving 8 bases not matched to a gene.

The V gene is TRBV12-5, the J gene TRBJ2-3; maybe TRBD2 (5 bases). Trimming removed 0 bases at V and 1 base at J, with 11 bases between. This CDR3 spans 16 amino acids. Per germline, CDR1 LGHNT and CDR2 FRNRAP. The CDR3 is CASGLVRDSGTDTQYF. The CDR3 coding sequence is TGTGCTAGTGGTTTGGTACGGGATAGCGGCACAGATACGCAGTATTTT.

This clone showed up just once. The V call is TRBV5-1, the J call TRBJ1-2; TRBD1 matches at 9 bases. The CDR3 sequence is 15 residues long. The V and J ends lost 0 bases and 5 bases, in that order; junction bases with no gene match: 5. Per the germline V gene, CDR1 is SGHRS and CDR2 is YFSETQ. The CDR3 DNA is TGCGCCAGCAGCTTGGCCGGGACAGGGCCATATGGCTACACCTTC. This encodes CASSLAGTGPYGYTF. Variable domain in full (rest from reference TRBV5-1 and TRBJ1-2): KAGVTQTPRYLIKTRGQQVTLSCSPISGHRSVSWYQQTPGQGLQFLFEYFSETQRNKGNFPGRFSGRQFSNSRSEMNVSTLELGDSALYLCASSLAGTGPYGYTFGSGTRLTVV.

This chain links TRBV27 with TRBJ2-7, with D possibly being TRBD2 (6 bases). The CDR3 length is 15 residues. Trimming cost V 5 bases and J 0 bases, with 14 bases left between them. The germline CDR1 and CDR2 sequences are MNHEY and SMNVEV (reference sequence). As DNA, the CDR3 is TGTGCCAGCAGTCGCCGGGACTTTGGCTCCTACGAGCAGTACTTC. Translation: CASSRRDFGSYEQYF.

V gene TRBV4-3 combines with J gene TRBJ2-2; D remains unclear. V was cut by 1 base and J by 6 bases, with 3 bases left in between. Germline CDR1 LGHNA, CDR2 YSLEER. The CDR3 spans 12 residues. CDR3 DNA sequence: TGCGCCAGCAGCCAAGGGCCCGGGGAGCTGTTTTTT. Its protein product is CASSQGPGELFF.

This clone was seen a single time. The chain uses TRBV11-2 and TRBJ1-2; the match to TRBD1 covers 8 bases. Per the germline V gene, CDR1 is SGHAT and CDR2 is FQNNGV. This CDR3 has 16 residues. V shed 1 base, J shed 2 bases, and the junction held 6 bases outside the gene matches. DNA for the CDR3: TGTGCCAGCAGCTTAGGGGCGACAGGGGTAAACTATGGCTACACCTTC. Protein: CASSLGATGVNYGYTF.

This chain connects TRBV6-1 to TRBJ2-5; the match to TRBD1 covers 9 bases. With 6 bases clipped from V and 5 bases from J, the junction kept 10 bases outside the gene matches. Germline V gene lookup returns CDR1 MNHNS and CDR2 SASEGT. The CDR3 has 15 residues. The DNA of the CDR3 is TGTGCCAGCAGACTAATGACAGGGGGAATGGAGACCCAGTACTTC. It codes for CASRLMTGGMETQYF.

V gene TRBV23-1 combines with J gene TRBJ1-5, with a tentative D call TRBD1 (6 bases). TRBV23-1 is an ORF for which the function is uncertain. The CDR3 sequence is 16 residues long. The V and J ends lost 8 bases and 0 bases respectively, with 17 bases between them. The CDR3 nucleotides read TGCGCCAGCGGGGTCCGGGACAAATCTAGCAATCAGCCCCAGCATTTT. The encoded protein is CASGVRDKSSNQPQHF.

The CDR3 protein is CASSQDGQVPNTGELFF. The CDR3 DNA is TGCGCCAGCAGCCAAGATGGACAGGTTCCGAACACCGGGGAGCTGTTTTTT. V and J are TRBV4-3 and TRBJ2-2; 7 positions agree with TRBD1. J gave up 0 bases and V 0 bases, and 4 bases lay outside the gene matches. CDR1 is LGHNA, CDR2 YSLEER, per germline. The CDR3 length is 17 residues.

V is TRBV4-3 and J is TRBJ1-2; TRBD1 matches at 12 bases. The CDR3 covers 16 residues. Germline CDR1 reads LGHNA; CDR2 reads YSLEER. Losses at the gene ends were 3 bases for V and 7 bases for J; bases not matched to a gene: 9. The CDR3 sequence: CASSQGTGGVPTGYTF. The CDR3 DNA sequence: TGCGCCAGCAGCCAGGGGACAGGGGGCGTCCCGACTGGCTACACCTTC.

The rearrangement links TRBV5-1 to TRBJ1-1; D unresolved. CDR3 length equals 16 residues. The germline V gene encodes CDR1 SGHRS and CDR2 YFSETQ. Trimming took off 4 bases at V and 1 base at J, with 17 bases between the two ends. CDR3 DNA: TGCGCCAGCAGCAGCTTGTCTGGTCGGTGGAACACTGAAGCTTTCTTT. It specifies CASSSLSGRWNTEAFF.

The chain joins TRBV7-2 to TRBJ2-1; 7 positions agree with TRBD2. V was pared by 2 bases and J by 6 bases, with 10 bases of the junction left unmatched. The CDR3 is made up of 16 amino acids. CDR1 SGHTA and CDR2 FQGNSA come from the germline V gene. Written as DNA, the CDR3 is TGTGCCAGCAGCTTAACGGCGAGTAGCGGGTTCAATGAGCAGTTCTTC. Its protein product is CASSLTASSGFNEQFF.

This clone was seen only once. This chain uses TRBV29-1 with TRBJ1-5, with D unclear. V lost 4 bases to trimming and J lost 2 bases, with 9 bases between them. Germline CDR1 reads SQVTM; CDR2 reads ANQGSEA. The CDR3 consists of 13 residues. CDR3 sequence reads: CSVGGEGNQPQHF. The CDR3 region has the DNA TGCAGCGTTGGCGGCGAGGGCAATCAGCCCCAGCATTTT. Drawing the rest from reference TRBV29-1 and TRBJ1-5, the complete variable domain is SAVISQKPSRDICQRGTSLTIQCQVDSQVTMMFWYRQQPGQSLTLIATANQGSEATYESGFVIDKFPISRPNLTFSTLTVSNMSPEDSSIYLCSVGGEGNQPQHFGDGTRLSIL.

The chain carries TRBV5-1 and TRBJ1-6; D is unclear. The CDR3 extends over 15 amino acids. Per the germline V gene, CDR1 is SGHRS and CDR2 is YFSETQ. Trimming pared 0 bases from V and 5 bases from J, leaving 9 bases between. The CDR3 region is CASSLAEPNNSPLHF. The CDR3, as DNA: TGCGCCAGCAGCTTGGCCGAGCCGAATAATTCACCCCTCCACTTT.

The chain couples TRBV18 to TRBJ2-2; 10 bases fit TRBD2. Germline V gene data show CDR1 as KGHSH and CDR2 as LQKENI. The CDR3 covers 17 residues. V shed 1 base and J 2 bases; nucleotides not matched to a gene: 4. As DNA, the CDR3 is TGTGCCAGCTCACCACTAGCGGGAGGCCACAACACCGGGGAGCTGTTTTTT. Encoded protein: CASSPLAGGHNTGELFF.

CDR3 in DNA: TGTGCCACCGGAGGTAGCAATCAGCCCCAGCATTTT. Amino acid sequence: CATGGSNQPQHF. V and J are TRBV15 and TRBJ1-5, with unresolved D. In germline, CDR1 is LNHNV, CDR2 YYDKDF (reference sequence). V was clipped by 8 bases and J by 0 bases, with 5 bases between them. The CDR3 sequence is 12 residues long. The entire variable domain, with the rest obtained from reference TRBV15 and TRBJ1-5, is as follows: DAMVIQNPRYQVTQFGKPVTLSCSQTLNHNVMYWYQQKSSQAPKLLFHYYDKDFNNEADTPDNFQSRRPNTSFCFLDIRSPGLGDTAMYLCATGGSNQPQHFGDGTRLSIL.

V gene TRBV9 combines with J gene TRBJ2-3, with 11 bases lining up with TRBD2. The CDR3 runs 18 residues. After removal of 0 bases from V and 5 bases from J, the junction contained 11 bases not matched to a gene. Germline V gene data show CDR1 as SGDLS and CDR2 as YYNGEE. DNA for the CDR3: TGTGCCAGCAGCGTAGCTGCGGCTAGCGGGGGGCAGGAAGATACGCAGTATTTT. It translates to CASSVAAASGGQEDTQYF.

This chain links TRBV7-2 with TRBJ1-5, with 7 bases lining up with TRBD1. This CDR3 has 15 amino acids. Trimming took 2 bases from V and 3 from J; bases not matched to a gene: 4. Germline assignment: CDR1 SGHTA and CDR2 FQGNSA. The CDR3 sequence: CASSLRTGHNQPQHF. The CDR3 nucleotides read TGTGCCAGCAGCTTAAGGACAGGTCACAATCAGCCCCAGCATTTT.

The table lists this clone with a few counts. The V and J genes are TRBV2 and TRBJ2-3, with D perhaps matching TRBD1 (5 bases). With 1 base removed from V and 2 bases from J, the gap between germline ends came to 7 bases. Germline V gives CDR1 SNHLY, CDR2 FYNNEI. CDR3 length equals 14 residues. This chain's CDR3 is CASSEGQNTDTQYF. DNA for the CDR3: TGTGCCAGCAGTGAAGGACAGAACACAGATACGCAGTATTTT.

This CDR3 is CASGLDEQYF. The CDR3 coding sequence is TGTGCCAGCGGCTTGGACGAGCAGTACTTC. The rearrangement joins TRBV27 to TRBJ2-7; D is unclear. The CDR3 runs to 10 residues. With 8 bases removed from V and 5 bases from J, the gap between germline ends came to 7 bases. The germline gives CDR1 MNHEY, CDR2 SMNVEV (reference sequence).

CDR3 DNA sequence: TGTGCCAGCAGTGAAGTGGGGGCTAATTCACCCCTCCACTTT. Translation gives CASSEVGANSPLHF. V is TRBV28 and J is TRBJ1-6; possibly TRBD1 for D (6 bases). CDR1 is MDHEN and CDR2 is SYDVKM in the germline V gene. Trimming cost V 5 bases and J 6 bases, with 11 bases left between them. CDR3 length: 14 amino acids.

This clone was recorded once. V is TRBV10-1 and J is TRBJ2-7; 7 bases line up with TRBD1. The V gene end was trimmed by 5 bases and the J gene end by 2 bases; junction bases not matched to a gene: 9. This CDR3 contains 15 residues. Germline V gene data show CDR1 as WNHNN and CDR2 as SYGVQD (reference sequence). CDR3 DNA: TGCGCCAGCAGTCCGAAGACAGGGACGGCCTACGAGCAGTACTTC. This translates into CASSPKTGTAYEQYF.

The chain couples TRBV7-2 to TRBJ1-3, with D possibly TRBD1 on 6 matching bases. The CDR3 is made up of 17 amino acids. With 5 bases removed from V and 4 bases from J, the gap between germline ends came to 21 bases. The germline gives CDR1 SGHTA, CDR2 FQGNSA. The CDR3 reads CASSQRQDRSSGNTIYF. CDR3 nucleotide sequence: TGTGCCAGCAGCCAAAGACAGGATAGGTCTTCGGGAAACACCATATATTTT. Complete variable domain (other parts from reference TRBV7-2 and TRBJ1-3): GAGVSQSPSNKVTEKGKDVELRCDPISGHTALYWYRQSLGQGLEFLIYFQGNSAPDKSGLPSDRFSAERTGGSVSTLTIQRTQQEDSAVYLCASSQRQDRSSGNTIYFGEGSWLTVV.